This T cell receptor beta chain was sequenced in a study of Graves' ophthalmopathy and Graves' hyperthyroidism. At the level of the study: Hyperthyroidism was classified as stable if no ophthalmopathy occurred within 18 months of follow-up.

The CDR3 is made up of 14 amino acids. The germline CDR1 and CDR2 sequences are SNHLY and FYNNEI. V gave up 8 bases and J gave up 0 bases, with 13 bases separating them. CDR3 regions of TCR beta were amplified from RNA transcripts. First-round RT-PCR relied on HTBI primers, and a second-round multiplex PCR came next. TCRdb re-derived calls from the multiplex PCR reads in MiXCR, one entry per CDR3 protein. The sample includes roughly 1.1 million distinct CDR3 sequences, about 38% of them seen just once. This clonotype was seen once. Its antigen is unidentified. This sequence may be a read error, since a much larger clone differs from it by one base. Included hyperthyroidism patients were aged 18 to 65 and newly diagnosed (under 2 months' duration). Regarding the study as a whole: Using 13 signatures, a model distinguished ophthalmopathy from stable hyperthyroidism, reaching roughly 90% sensitivity and roughly 80% specificity. Blood also harbored most expanded thyroid clonotypes above 0.001 frequency.

The TCR originated in an adult man with Graves' hyperthyroidism. The chain uses TRBV2 and TRBJ1-1; weak D call: TRBD1 (6 bases). The sequencing sample was made of peripheral blood or thyroid tissue (not recorded which). CDR3 coding DNA: TGTGCCAGCTTAGGGGGGGGGCTGAACACTGAAGCTTTCTTT. This gives the protein CASLGGGLNTEAFF.